This T cell receptor (beta chain) was sequenced during a study of T cells in Graves' hyperthyroidism and ophthalmopathy. General study findings and limits: Most thyroid-expanded clonotypes above 0.001 were also found in blood.

Researchers barred patients who had uncontrolled infection, other autoimmune disease, pregnancy or lactation. With respect to this clonotype: What it binds is not known.

V lost 4 bases, J lost 3 bases, and 8 bases stayed unmatched. The V gene's germline CDR1 is SGHDT and CDR2 YYEEEE. This CDR3 contains 17 residues. Amplification of TCR beta CDR3 regions used RNA as the template. In the first-round RT-PCR of the TCR CDR3, the HTBI primer set was used. TCRdb processed the multiplex PCR reads anew with MiXCR; each CDR3 protein has one entry. Here the sample spans hundreds of thousands of distinct CDR3 sequences, 15% to 19% being singletons. This receptor was obtained from a woman younger than 35 with Graves' hyperthyroidism. J is TRBJ2-3 and V is TRBV5-6, with 13 bases lining up with TRBD2. Sequencing input: blood. This CDR3 is CASSLLGLAGETDTQYF. The CDR3 region has the DNA TGTGCCAGCAGCCTCCTTGGACTAGCGGGAGAAACAGATACGCAGTATTTT. The whole variable domain, filled in from reference TRBV5-6 and TRBJ2-3, reads DAGVTQSPTHLIKTRGQQVTLRCSPKSGHDTVSWYQQALGQGPQFIFQYYEEEERQRGNFPDRFSGHQFPNYSSELNVNALLLGDSALYLCASSLLGLAGETDTQYFGPGTRLTVL.